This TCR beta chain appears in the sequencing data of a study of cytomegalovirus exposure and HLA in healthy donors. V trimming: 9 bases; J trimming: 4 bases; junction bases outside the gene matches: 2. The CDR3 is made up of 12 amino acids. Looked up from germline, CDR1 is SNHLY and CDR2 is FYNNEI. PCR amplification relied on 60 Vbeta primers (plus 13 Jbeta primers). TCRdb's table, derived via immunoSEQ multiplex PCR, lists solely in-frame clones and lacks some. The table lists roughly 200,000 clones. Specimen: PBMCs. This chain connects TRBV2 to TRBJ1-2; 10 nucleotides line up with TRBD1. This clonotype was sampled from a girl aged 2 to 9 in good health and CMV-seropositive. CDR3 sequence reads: CASGQGVYGYTF. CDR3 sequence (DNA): TGTGCCAGTGGACAGGGGGTCTATGGCTACACCTTC.